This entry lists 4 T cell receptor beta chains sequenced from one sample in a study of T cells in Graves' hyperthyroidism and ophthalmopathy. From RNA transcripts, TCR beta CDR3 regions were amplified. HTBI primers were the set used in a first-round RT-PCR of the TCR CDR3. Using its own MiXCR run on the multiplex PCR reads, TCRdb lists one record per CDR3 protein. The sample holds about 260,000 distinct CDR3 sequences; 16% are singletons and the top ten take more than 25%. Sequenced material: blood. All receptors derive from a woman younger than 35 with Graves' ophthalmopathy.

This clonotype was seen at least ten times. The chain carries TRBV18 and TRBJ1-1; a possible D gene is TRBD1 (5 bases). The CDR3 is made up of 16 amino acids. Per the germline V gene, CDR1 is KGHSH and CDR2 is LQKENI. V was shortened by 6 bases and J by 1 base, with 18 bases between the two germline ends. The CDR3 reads CASSPPRTSQNTEAFF. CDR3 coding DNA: TGTGCCAGCTCCCCCCCCCGGACAAGTCAGAACACTGAAGCTTTCTTT.

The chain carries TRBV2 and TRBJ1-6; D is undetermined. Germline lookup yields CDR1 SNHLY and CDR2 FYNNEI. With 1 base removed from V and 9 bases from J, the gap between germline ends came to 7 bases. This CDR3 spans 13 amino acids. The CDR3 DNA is TGTGCCAGCAGTGAAGATTGGGGTTCACCCCTCCACTTT. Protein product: CASSEDWGSPLHF.

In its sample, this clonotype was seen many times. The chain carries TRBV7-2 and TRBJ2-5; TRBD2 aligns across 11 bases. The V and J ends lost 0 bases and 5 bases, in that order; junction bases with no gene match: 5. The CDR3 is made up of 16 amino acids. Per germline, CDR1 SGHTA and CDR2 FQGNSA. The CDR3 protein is CASSLAASGGLETQYF. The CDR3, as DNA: TGTGCCAGCAGCTTAGCGGCTAGCGGGGGGTTGGAGACCCAGTACTTC.

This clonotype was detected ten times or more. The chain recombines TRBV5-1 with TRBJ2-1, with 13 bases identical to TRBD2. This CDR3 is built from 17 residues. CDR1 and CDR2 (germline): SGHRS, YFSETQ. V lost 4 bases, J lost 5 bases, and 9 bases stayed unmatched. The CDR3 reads CASSNRLAGGSNNEQFF. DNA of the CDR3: TGCGCCAGCAGCAACCGACTAGCGGGGGGCTCTAACAATGAGCAGTTCTTC.